The rows below give T cell receptor beta chains drawn from one sample of a study of beta chain features in type 1 diabetes. Measured with immunoSEQ multiplex PCR; TCRdb has only the in-frame clones, and not every one. The table includes 450,000 to 550,000 clones, around 30% detected once. Material for sequencing was naive CD4+ T cells from blood. These receptors were taken from a young man in good health. Each CDR3 is given with its conserved first and last residue. D genes are given only for firm matches. Some rows have no size entry. The others give once, few or many, or a class for an expanded clone.

d_call: NA
clone_size: few
v_call: TRBV25-1
j_call: TRBJ2-3
cdr3_aa: CASSPAGNTDTQYF
cdr3_nt: TGTGCCAGCAGCCCCGCGGGGAACACAGATACGCAGTATTTT

d_call: NA
clone_size: NA
v_call: TRBV18
j_call: TRBJ1-2
cdr3_aa: CASSPPRGPNYGYTF
cdr3_nt: TGTGCCAGCTCACCACCCCGGGGCCCGAACTATGGCTACACCTTC

d_call: NA
clone_size: NA
v_call: TRBV28
j_call: TRBJ2-1
cdr3_aa: CASSFLGYSYNEQFF
cdr3_nt: TGTGCCAGCAGTTTCCTCGGTTACTCCTACAATGAGCAGTTCTTC

d_call: TRBD2
clone_size: few
v_call: TRBV18
j_call: TRBJ2-5
cdr3_aa: CASSHSTSGAQETQYF
cdr3_nt: TGTGCCAGCTCACACTCGACTAGCGGTGCCCAAGAGACCCAGTACTTC

d_call: NA
clone_size: NA
v_call: TRBV9
j_call: TRBJ1-5
cdr3_aa: CASSYTGQIGQPQHF
cdr3_nt: TGTGCCAGCAGCTATACAGGACAGATCGGTCAGCCCCAGCATTTT

d_call: NA
clone_size: NA
v_call: TRBV9
j_call: TRBJ2-3
cdr3_aa: CASSPTRAQSTYYTDTQYF
cdr3_nt: TGTGCCAGCAGCCCCACCCGGGCCCAGTCCACTTATTACACAGATACGCAGTATTTT

d_call: TRBD2
clone_size: NA
v_call: TRBV5-1
j_call: TRBJ2-1
cdr3_aa: CASSLEGDYYNEQFF
cdr3_nt: TGCGCCAGCAGCTTGGAAGGGGACTACTACAATGAGCAGTTCTTC

d_call: NA
clone_size: NA
v_call: TRBV4-3
j_call: TRBJ1-5
cdr3_aa: CASSQEVNQPQHF
cdr3_nt: TGCGCCAGCAGCCAAGAAGTGAATCAGCCCCAGCATTTT

d_call: NA
clone_size: NA
v_call: TRBV28
j_call: TRBJ2-7
cdr3_aa: CASSLGRVGTYEQYF
cdr3_nt: TGTGCCAGCAGTTTAGGCAGGGTAGGCACCTACGAGCAGTACTTC

d_call: TRBD2
clone_size: few
v_call: TRBV4-2
j_call: TRBJ2-7
cdr3_aa: CASSQLGFGLANEQYF
cdr3_nt: TGTGCCAGCAGCCAATTAGGCTTTGGACTAGCGAACGAGCAGTACTTC

d_call: NA
clone_size: NA
v_call: TRBV4-1
j_call: TRBJ1-2
cdr3_aa: CASSQADSNYGYTF
cdr3_nt: TGCGCCAGCAGCCAAGCCGACAGCAACTATGGCTACACCTTC

d_call: NA
clone_size: NA
v_call: TRBV9
j_call: TRBJ2-3
cdr3_aa: CASSVGQGTDTQYF
cdr3_nt: TGTGCCAGCAGCGTAGGTCAGGGGACAGATACGCAGTATTTT

d_call: NA
clone_size: NA
v_call: TRBV10-3
j_call: TRBJ2-7
cdr3_aa: CATTSTGGKTYEQYF
cdr3_nt: TGTGCCACGACAAGTACGGGGGGCAAGACCTACGAGCAGTACTTC

d_call: NA
clone_size: NA
v_call: TRBV9
j_call: TRBJ2-5
cdr3_aa: CASSVGPGGGEETQYF
cdr3_nt: TGTGCCAGCAGCGTTGGCCCGGGAGGGGGCGAGGAGACCCAGTACTTC

d_call: NA
clone_size: few
v_call: TRBV7-9
j_call: TRBJ2-5
cdr3_aa: CASSLRAIETQYF
cdr3_nt: TGTGCCAGCAGCTTAAGGGCTATAGAGACCCAGTACTTC

d_call: TRBD2
clone_size: NA
v_call: TRBV30
j_call: TRBJ2-3
cdr3_aa: CAWSVGSGITDTQYF
cdr3_nt: TGTGCCTGGAGTGTAGGTAGCGGGATCACAGATACGCAGTATTTT

d_call: NA
clone_size: NA
v_call: TRBV7-2
j_call: TRBJ2-5
cdr3_aa: CASSRPRARQETQYF
cdr3_nt: TGTGCCAGCAGCCGGCCGAGAGCCCGCCAAGAGACCCAGTACTTC

d_call: NA
clone_size: NA
v_call: TRBV9
j_call: TRBJ2-7
cdr3_aa: CASSSGAGYYYEQYF
cdr3_nt: TGTGCCAGCAGCAGTGGGGCAGGATACTACTACGAGCAGTACTTC

d_call: TRBD1
clone_size: NA
v_call: TRBV30
j_call: TRBJ1-4
cdr3_aa: CAWSNRGLDEKLFF
cdr3_nt: TGTGCCTGGAGTAACAGGGGGCTCGATGAAAAACTGTTTTTT

d_call: NA
clone_size: few
v_call: TRBV7-3
j_call: TRBJ2-1
cdr3_aa: CASSSELYNEQFF
cdr3_nt: TGTGCCAGCAGCTCGGAGCTTTACAATGAGCAGTTCTTC

d_call: TRBD2
clone_size: NA
v_call: TRBV30
j_call: TRBJ2-3
cdr3_aa: CAWSSKRGVTDTQYF
cdr3_nt: TGTGCCTGGAGTTCAAAGCGGGGGGTGACAGATACGCAGTATTTT

d_call: NA
clone_size: few
v_call: TRBV7-9
j_call: TRBJ2-1
cdr3_aa: CASLLTGNMNEQFF
cdr3_nt: TGTGCCAGCCTTCTGACAGGCAATATGAATGAGCAGTTCTTC

d_call: NA
clone_size: few
v_call: TRBV29-1
j_call: TRBJ1-1
cdr3_aa: CSAGGDEAFF
cdr3_nt: TGCAGCGCTGGGGGAGATGAAGCTTTCTTT

d_call: NA
clone_size: NA
v_call: TRBV7-2
j_call: TRBJ2-3
cdr3_aa: CASSQRGDTQYF
cdr3_nt: TGTGCCAGCAGTCAGAGAGGGGATACGCAGTATTTT

d_call: NA
clone_size: few
v_call: TRBV30
j_call: TRBJ2-1
cdr3_aa: CAWGIREYEQFF
cdr3_nt: TGTGCCTGGGGGATCAGGGAGTATGAGCAGTTCTTC

d_call: NA
clone_size: NA
v_call: TRBV29-1
j_call: TRBJ2-2
cdr3_aa: CSPGAGELFF
cdr3_nt: TGCAGCCCGGGGGCCGGGGAGCTGTTTTTT

d_call: NA
clone_size: NA
v_call: TRBV9
j_call: TRBJ2-1
cdr3_aa: CASSVGQARDNEQFF
cdr3_nt: TGTGCCAGCAGCGTAGGACAAGCAAGAGACAATGAGCAGTTCTTC

d_call: NA
clone_size: few
v_call: TRBV5-4
j_call: TRBJ2-2
cdr3_aa: CASSLLQGTAGELFF
cdr3_nt: TGTGCCAGCAGCTTACTACAGGGTACGGCCGGGGAGCTGTTTTTT

d_call: TRBD1
clone_size: few
v_call: TRBV7-9
j_call: TRBJ2-2
cdr3_aa: CASSLGGTGATGELFF
cdr3_nt: TGTGCCAGCAGCTTAGGCGGGACAGGGGCCACCGGGGAGCTGTTTTTT

d_call: NA
clone_size: NA
v_call: TRBV30
j_call: TRBJ1-2
cdr3_aa: CAWSQGLGYGYTF
cdr3_nt: TGTGCCTGGAGTCAGGGGCTAGGTTATGGCTACACCTTC

d_call: NA
clone_size: few
v_call: TRBV5-1
j_call: TRBJ2-1
cdr3_aa: CASSSDPNSGHNEQFF
cdr3_nt: TGCGCCAGCAGCTCAGACCCTAACAGCGGACACAATGAGCAGTTCTTC

d_call: NA
clone_size: NA
v_call: TRBV30
j_call: TRBJ1-1
cdr3_aa: CACNRERDTEAFF
cdr3_nt: TGTGCCTGTAACAGGGAAAGGGACACTGAAGCTTTCTTT

d_call: TRBD2
clone_size: NA
v_call: TRBV9
j_call: TRBJ2-7
cdr3_aa: CASSAERGAGGEQYF
cdr3_nt: TGTGCCAGCAGCGCCGAGCGGGGGGCGGGTGGCGAGCAGTACTTC

d_call: NA
clone_size: few
v_call: TRBV7-9
j_call: TRBJ2-1
cdr3_aa: CASSPLRQYGRSSYNEQFF
cdr3_nt: TGTGCCAGCAGCCCCCTTCGTCAGTATGGGCGGAGCTCCTACAATGAGCAGTTCTTC

d_call: NA
clone_size: NA
v_call: TRBV19
j_call: TRBJ2-1
cdr3_aa: CASSTQGPNEQFF
cdr3_nt: TGTGCCAGTAGTACTCAGGGTCCCAATGAGCAGTTCTTC

d_call: NA
clone_size: NA
v_call: TRBV30
j_call: TRBJ2-2
cdr3_aa: CAWDVMARGELFF
cdr3_nt: TGTGCCTGGGATGTTATGGCGCGGGGGGAGCTGTTTTTT

d_call: NA
clone_size: NA
v_call: TRBV2
j_call: TRBJ2-3
cdr3_aa: CASSTTQGDTQYF
cdr3_nt: TGTGCCAGCAGTACTACCCAGGGGGATACGCAGTATTTT

d_call: NA
clone_size: few
v_call: TRBV20-1
j_call: TRBJ2-7
cdr3_aa: CSVGVYEQYF
cdr3_nt: TGCAGTGTAGGAGTCTACGAGCAGTACTTC

d_call: NA
clone_size: NA
v_call: TRBV29-1
j_call: TRBJ2-2
cdr3_aa: CSVEPRTARTTGELFF
cdr3_nt: TGCAGCGTTGAGCCCCGGACGGCTCGGACCACCGGGGAGCTGTTTTTT

d_call: NA
clone_size: few
v_call: TRBV9
j_call: TRBJ2-2
cdr3_aa: CASSASNTGELFF
cdr3_nt: TGTGCCAGCAGCGCGTCGAACACCGGGGAGCTGTTTTTT

d_call: TRBD2
clone_size: NA
v_call: TRBV5-1
j_call: TRBJ2-1
cdr3_aa: CASSLSGNSYNEQFF
cdr3_nt: TGCGCCAGCAGTCTTAGCGGGAACTCCTACAATGAGCAGTTCTTC

d_call: TRBD1
clone_size: NA
v_call: TRBV5-1
j_call: TRBJ1-1
cdr3_aa: CASTRQGDTEAFF
cdr3_nt: TGCGCCAGCACCAGACAGGGCGACACTGAAGCTTTCTTT

d_call: NA
clone_size: few
v_call: TRBV29-1
j_call: TRBJ2-5
cdr3_aa: CSVVGWETQYF
cdr3_nt: TGCAGCGTTGTAGGGTGGGAGACCCAGTACTTC